The 21 T cell receptor beta chains below come from one sample, sequenced in a study of pediatric ulcerative colitis. Sequencing used immunoSEQ multiplex PCR; TCRdb keeps in-frame clones, though not all of them. The table records tens of thousands of clones, about 80% of them present only once. Sequencing was performed on blood. These receptor sequences come from a boy between 10 and 17 years old with moderate ulcerative colitis.

V gene TRBV30 combines with J gene TRBJ1-5; the D gene is possibly TRBD1 (6 bases). The CDR3 sequence is 14 residues long. CDR1 and CDR2 from the germline V gene are GTSNPN and SVGIG (reference sequence). With 0 bases removed from V and 4 bases from J, the gap between germline ends came to 10 bases. The CDR3 sequence is CAWSVQGRNQPQHF. The CDR3 nucleotides read TGTGCCTGGAGTGTACAGGGTCGGAATCAGCCCCAGCATTTT.

The J gene is TRBJ1-1, the V gene TRBV9; possibly TRBD1 for D (5 bases). Germline V gene data show CDR1 as SGDLS and CDR2 as YYNGEE. This CDR3 is 15 amino acids long. V was pared by 3 bases and J by 0 bases, with 12 bases between. Here the CDR3 reads CASSAAGVMNTEAFF. The CDR3 DNA sequence: TGTGCCAGCAGCGCTGCGGGGGTCATGAACACTGAAGCTTTCTTT. Looking up the rest from reference TRBV9 and TRBJ1-1 gives the full variable domain: DSGVTQTPKHLITATGQRVTLRCSPRSGDLSVYWYQQSLDQGLQFLIQYYNGEERAKGNILERFSAQQFPDLHSELNLSSLELGDSALYFCASSAAGVMNTEAFFGQGTRLTVV.

The chain links TRBV21-1 to TRBJ2-7; the table's D call of TRBD1 was not tested on the DNA. TRBV21-1 is noted as a pseudogene. This CDR3 has 15 residues. CDR3 sequence (DNA): TGTGCCAGCAGCAAAAACAGGGACCCCGACTACGAGCAGTACTTC. Protein product: CASSKNRDPDYEQYF.

This clone has just one count. The V gene is TRBV7-8, the J gene TRBJ1-2, with no clear D. The V and J ends lost 5 bases and 7 bases respectively, with 14 bases between them. The germline CDR1 and CDR2 sequences are SGHVS and FQNEAQ. CDR3 length equals 13 residues. This chain's CDR3 is CASSPFLDGGYTF. CDR3 DNA: TGTGCCAGCAGCCCCTTTTTAGACGGTGGCTACACCTTC.

The chain uses TRBV2 and TRBJ2-3, with D uncertain. Looked up from germline, CDR1 is SNHLY and CDR2 is FYNNEI. Trimming shortened V by 3 bases and J by 6 bases, and 13 bases separated the two germline ends. CDR3 length equals 14 residues. CDR3 sequence reads: CASSENLDSDTQYF. The CDR3 DNA is TGTGCCAGCAGTGAGAACTTGGATTCCGATACGCAGTATTTT.

The V gene is TRBV19, the J gene TRBJ1-6; D not resolved. This CDR3 region has 13 residues. Trimming left V 5 bases short and J 7 bases short, with 9 bases between. CDR1 is LNHDA and CDR2 is SQIVND in the germline V gene (reference sequence). The CDR3 region has the DNA TGTGCCAGTAGTGAGGGCAGAAATTCACCCCTCCACTTT. This translates into CASSEGRNSPLHF.

The chain links TRBV7-2 to TRBJ2-5, with TRBD1 matching over 10 bases. This CDR3 is built from 14 residues. Germline V CDR1 and CDR2: SGHTA, FQGNSA. The V segment lost 0 bases and the J segment 7 bases; nucleotides outside the gene matches: 2. The CDR3: CASSLATGGGTQYF. CDR3 in DNA: TGTGCCAGCAGCTTAGCGACAGGGGGCGGGACCCAGTACTTC.

The CDR3 DNA sequence: TGTGCCAGCTCGATACTAGAGAACACCGGGGAGCTGTTTTTT. This gives the protein CASSILENTGELFF. The chain joins TRBV18 to TRBJ2-2; D perhaps matches TRBD2 (5 bases). Trimming took off 6 bases at V and 1 base at J, with 9 bases between the two ends. Germline CDR1 reads KGHSH; CDR2 reads LQKENI. The CDR3 runs to 14 residues. Filled out from reference TRBV18 and TRBJ2-2, the complete variable domain reads NAGVMQNPRHLVRRRGQEARLRCSPMKGHSHVYWYRQLPEEGLKFMVYLQKENIIDESGMPKERFSAEFPKEGPSILRIQQVVRGDSAAYFCASSILENTGELFFGEGSRLTVL.

J is TRBJ1-3 and V is TRBV10-1, with D perhaps TRBD1 (6 bases). Trimming stripped 3 bases from V and 0 bases from J, with 9 bases between. Germline CDR1 is WNHNN and CDR2 is SYGVQD (reference sequence). The CDR3 spans 15 residues. The CDR3 sequence is CASSDTGASGNTIYF. Here the CDR3 DNA reads TGCGCCAGCAGTGATACGGGGGCCTCTGGAAACACCATATATTTT.

The rearrangement links TRBV25-1 to TRBJ1-5; weak D call: TRBD1 (6 bases). The CDR3 runs 16 residues. Germline V gives CDR1 MGHDK, CDR2 SYGVNS. Deletions cut 2 bases from V and 1 base from J, with 12 bases between. CDR3 protein: CASSEGGGNSNQPQHF. The CDR3 bases are TGTGCCAGCAGTGAAGGAGGGGGTAACAGCAATCAGCCCCAGCATTTT.

The rearrangement uses TRBV9 and TRBJ2-2, with a weak D call TRBD2 (5 bases). CDR1 and CDR2 from the germline V gene are SGDLS and YYNGEE. V gave up 7 bases and J gave up 3 bases, with 16 bases separating them. This CDR3 has 15 amino acids. CDR3 coding DNA: TGTGCCAGCGGGTCGATGAGGGAGCACACCGGGGAGCTGTTTTTT. It yields the protein CASGSMREHTGELFF. Full variable domain (rest looked up from reference TRBV9 and TRBJ2-2): DSGVTQTPKHLITATGQRVTLRCSPRSGDLSVYWYQQSLDQGLQFLIQYYNGEERAKGNILERFSAQQFPDLHSELNLSSLELGDSALYFCASGSMREHTGELFFGEGSRLTVL.

This chain connects TRBV6-1 to TRBJ1-2; maybe TRBD1 (5 bases). Trimming left V 4 bases short and J 2 bases short, with 14 bases between. In germline, CDR1 is MNHNS, CDR2 SASEGT. This CDR3 has 15 amino acids. The CDR3: CASSGLKTVNYGYTF. CDR3 in DNA: TGTGCCAGCAGTGGCTTAAAGACAGTGAACTATGGCTACACCTTC.

This chain connects TRBV6-6 to TRBJ1-2; D remains unclear. Germline assignment: CDR1 MNHNY and CDR2 SVGAGI (reference sequence). The V end lost 5 bases, the J end lost 4 bases, and 20 bases lay between the germline ends. There are 16 residues in the CDR3. CDR3 DNA: TGTGCCAGCAGTACTTTGACTGCAGTACATGGCTATGGCTACACCTTC. It translates to CASSTLTAVHGYGYTF.

This clone was counted a few times. This sequence joins TRBV19 and TRBJ1-4; 9 positions match TRBD1. Losses at the gene ends were 5 bases for V and 10 bases for J; bases not matched to a gene: 8. Per germline, CDR1 LNHDA and CDR2 SQIVND (reference sequence). The CDR3 length is 14 residues. The DNA for the CDR3 is TGTGCCAGTAGTGAGACAGGGGGAGTTGGAAAACTGTTTTTT. Encoded protein: CASSETGGVGKLFF.

The V call is TRBV5-1, the J call TRBJ1-2, with 10 nucleotides matching TRBD1. The germline V gene encodes CDR1 SGHRS and CDR2 YFSETQ. This CDR3 comprises 12 residues. Trimming at V came to 7 bases and at J to 8 bases, leaving 5 bases not matched to a gene. Here the CDR3 reads CASPGQGRGYTF. The CDR3 bases are TGCGCCAGCCCGGGACAGGGGCGAGGCTACACCTTC.

This clone was counted a few times. DNA for the CDR3: TGTGCCAGCAGCCGGGACAGACTAAACACTGAAGCTTTCTTT. This translates into CASSRDRLNTEAFF. The rearrangement uses TRBV5-4 and TRBJ1-1, with TRBD1 matching over 7 bases. The CDR3 extends over 14 amino acids. The ends lost 4 bases at V and 2 bases at J; junction bases unmatched: 5. Germline values: CDR1 SGHNT, CDR2 YYREEE (reference sequence).

The chain joins TRBV15 to TRBJ1-1, with D perhaps TRBD1 (5 bases). V lost 4 bases and J 6 bases, leaving 12 bases between the germline ends. The CDR3 consists of 13 residues. In germline, CDR1 is LNHNV, CDR2 YYDKDF (reference sequence). Here the CDR3 DNA reads TGTGCCACCAGCACAGCGGGGGTACCTGAAGCTTTCTTT. Amino acid sequence: CATSTAGVPEAFF.

V gene TRBV5-8 combines with J gene TRBJ2-1, with 8 bases lining up with TRBD1. Germline trimming cut 5 bases from V and 6 bases from J; bases unmatched to any gene: 4. The CDR3 runs to 13 residues. Germline loops: CDR1 SGHTS, CDR2 YDEGEE. The CDR3 nucleotides are TGTGCCAGCAGACTGACAGGGGCCAATGAGCAGTTCTTC. The encoded protein is CASRLTGANEQFF.

This chain links TRBV21-1 with TRBJ2-1; the D call TRBD2 from the table was never checked on the DNA. TRBV21-1 is labeled a pseudogene. The CDR3 is made up of 18 amino acids. CDR3 in amino acids: CASSKTLAGDSSYNEQFF. CDR3 bases: TGTGCCAGCAGCAAAACACTAGCGGGAGACAGCTCCTACAATGAGCAGTTCTTC.

The CDR3 region has the DNA TGTGCCAGCAGCTTATTGGGGGCAAGTCAGCCCCAGCATTTT. Amino acids: CASSLLGASQPQHF. The chain uses TRBV7-9 and TRBJ1-5; D possibly corresponds to TRBD1 (6 bases). With 2 bases removed from V and 6 bases from J, the gap between germline ends came to 11 bases. The CDR3 is made up of 14 amino acids. Germline V gene sequence: CDR1 SEHNR, CDR2 FQNEAQ (reference sequence).

The V call is TRBV7-3, the J call TRBJ2-2; the match to TRBD2 covers 9 bases. Unmatched junction bases numbered 4, after V lost 5 bases and J lost 0 bases. Germline values: CDR1 SGHTA, CDR2 FQGTGA. CDR3 length: 16 amino acids. Here the CDR3 DNA reads TGTGCCAGCAGCAGAATAGCGGGGGCGAACACCGGGGAGCTGTTTTTT. Translated, it gives CASSRIAGANTGELFF.